The TCR beta chain described here comes from a study of CD8 T cells in ankylosing spondylitis. Quantitative barcoded 5'-RACE was used to prepare TCR beta libraries. TCRdb reanalysed the 5' RACE reads using MiXCR and keeps one entry per CDR3 protein. The repertoire holds a few hundred thousand distinct CDR3 sequences, with around a tenth as singletons. The source material was blood, either unsorted or a sorted T cell fraction (not recorded which). This receptor was identified in a male donor with ankylosing spondylitis or in good health (not recorded which).

CDR3 nucleotide sequence: TGTGCCAGCAGTTTTGTGTTAATTGGGGACGAGCAGTACTTC. Its translation: CASSFVLIGDEQYF. The chain uses TRBV12-3 or TRBV12-4 and TRBJ2-7; D is unclear. V lost 3 bases and J 5 bases, leaving 14 bases between the germline ends. The CDR3 sequence is 14 residues long.